A selection of T cell receptor beta chains follows, all from one sample in a study of T cell repertoires in cytomegalovirus infection. One entry per CDR3 protein results from TCRdb running MiXCR on the reads. The table shows some 200,000 distinct CDR3 sequences, with approximately 19% occurring only once. Sequencing input: PBMCs. All receptors derive from a human donor in good health (CMV status not recorded). Some clones in this sample may be carry-over from other donors' samples. CDR3s include the opening cysteine and the closing phenylalanine or tryptophan. D genes are given only for firm matches. Clone size is not always given. Where it is, it says once, few, many or a class for expanded clones.

TRBJ1-6,16,few,TRBD1,TRBV5-5,CASSLGRDRARSPLHF,TGTGCCAGCAGCTTGGGTCGGGACAGGGCGAGATCACCCCTCCACTTT
TRBJ2-1,14,few,NA,TRBV19,CASSVETSGNEQFF,TGTGCCAGTAGTGTGGAGACTTCGGGCAATGAGCAGTTCTTC
TRBJ2-1,14,few,TRBD2,TRBV7-8,CASSLVAGTGEQFF,TGTGCCAGCAGCTTAGTAGCGGGTACGGGTGAGCAGTTCTTC
TRBJ2-1,13,NA,NA,TRBV19,CASTPLDRNEQFF,TGTGCCAGTACCCCACTAGATCGCAATGAGCAGTTCTTC
TRBJ1-6,16,many,TRBD1,TRBV7-3,CASSTHPGQGTSPLHF,TGTGCCAGCAGCACCCATCCGGGACAGGGGACGTCACCCCTCCACTTT
TRBJ2-3,14,many,NA,TRBV5-1,CASSLEAGRDTQYF,TGCGCCAGCAGCTTGGAGGCAGGGCGAGATACGCAGTATTTT
TRBJ2-2,13,few,TRBD1,TRBV2,CASSKTGPGELFF,TGTGCCAGCAGTAAGACAGGGCCCGGGGAGCTGTTTTTT
TRBJ2-3,15,few,NA,TRBV7-6,CASSLRRSSTDTQYF,TGTGCCAGCAGCTTACGGCGGAGTAGCACAGATACGCAGTATTTT
TRBJ2-5,16,NA,NA,TRBV4-1,CASSQDPGRVRETQYF,TGCGCCAGCAGCCAAGATCCCGGCAGGGTCCGAGAGACCCAGTACTTC
TRBJ2-7,15,many,NA,TRBV7-6,CASSLRRDTAYEQYF,TGTGCCAGCAGCTTACGCCGGGACACCGCCTACGAGCAGTACTTC
TRBJ1-1,16,few,NA,TRBV14,CASSQERNAELTEAFF,TGTGCCAGCAGCCAAGAGAGAAATGCGGAATTAACTGAAGCTTTCTTT
TRBJ2-6,18,few,NA,TRBV7-6,CASSLAQTSASGANVLTF,TGTGCCAGCAGCTTAGCCCAGACGTCGGCTTCTGGGGCCAACGTCCTGACTTTC
TRBJ2-7,14,few,NA,TRBV7-2,CASSLGRLPGEQYF,TGTGCCAGCAGCCTGGGACGCCTACCGGGCGAGCAGTACTTC
TRBJ2-1,17,NA,TRBD2,TRBV10-3,CAISESSLAGASNEQFF,TGTGCCATCAGTGAGTCGAGTCTAGCGGGAGCTTCCAATGAGCAGTTCTTC
TRBJ2-7,14,NA,NA,TRBV2,CASSETPSHYEQYF,TGTGCCAGCAGTGAAACCCCGAGCCACTACGAGCAGTACTTC
TRBJ2-2,16,NA,TRBD1,TRBV5-1,CASSLRDRGPAGELFF,TGCGCCAGCAGCTTGAGAGACAGGGGGCCCGCCGGGGAGCTGTTTTTT